These 32 T cell receptor beta chains came from one sample sequenced in a study of PD-L1 blockade in urothelial cancer. Repertoires were generated with immunoSEQ multiplex PCR, while TCRdb's copy carries only in-frame clones and drops some. The repertoire consists of about 76,000 clones, with approximately 89% occurring once and the leading ten covering roughly 0.87%. Indicated time point: peripheral blood 6 weeks after treatment start. Sequenced material: PBMCs, taken around atezolizumab (anti-PD-L1) treatment. These TCRs come from a woman aged 80 or over with urothelial cancer.

This clone was observed once. The rearrangement links TRBV5-1 to TRBJ1-5; 9 bases fit TRBD1. V trimming: 3 bases; J trimming: 3 bases; junction bases outside the gene matches: 4. The CDR3 is 15 amino acids. Germline V gives CDR1 SGHRS, CDR2 YFSETQ. CDR3 sequence reads: CASSWGQGDNQPQHF. In nucleotides, the CDR3 is TGCGCCAGCAGCTGGGGACAGGGAGACAATCAGCCCCAGCATTTT.

The chain uses TRBV19 and TRBJ2-3, with D perhaps TRBD1 (6 bases). The germline V and J ends were trimmed by 3 bases and 2 bases, with 18 bases remaining between them. The CDR3 extends over 17 amino acids. CDR1 is LNHDA, CDR2 SQIVND, per germline (reference sequence). In nucleotides, the CDR3 is TGTGCCAGTAGTATCTCGGATTGGGGGCCCCTCACAGATACGCAGTATTTT. Amino acid sequence: CASSISDWGPLTDTQYF.

This clone was observed once. The CDR3 DNA follows: TGTGCCAGCAGTTATAATAAGGGGCAGGGATATGGCTACACCTTC. Translation gives CASSYNKGQGYGYTF. The J gene is TRBJ1-2, the V gene TRBV27; D perhaps matches TRBD1 (5 bases). The CDR3 loop spans 15 amino acids. V was cut by 4 bases and J by 5 bases, with 17 bases left in between. The germline V gene has CDR1 MNHEY and CDR2 SMNVEV (reference sequence).

The chain employs TRBV27 and TRBJ1-1, with 7 bases aligning to TRBD1. V dropped 3 bases and J dropped 0; count of bases not matched to a gene: 10. The germline V gene encodes CDR1 MNHEY and CDR2 SMNVEV (reference sequence). The CDR3 spans 17 residues. The CDR3 reads CASSFSRGRSMNTEAFF. For the CDR3, the DNA is TGTGCCAGCAGTTTTTCGAGGGGGCGATCCATGAACACTGAAGCTTTCTTT.

The chain joins TRBV7-9 to TRBJ2-2; no definite D call. V was shortened by 5 bases and J by 6 bases, with 10 bases between the two germline ends. CDR1 SEHNR and CDR2 FQNEAQ come from the germline V gene (reference sequence). The CDR3 length is 13 residues. The DNA for the CDR3 is TGTGCCAGCAGCGCGTTCGAGCCCGGGGAGCTGTTTTTT. Translated, it gives CASSAFEPGELFF.

With respect to this clone: Its ends do not fully match the called genes, so a read error is possible. The V call is TRBV6-5, the J call TRBJ1-1; D uncertain. CDR1 is MNHEY and CDR2 is SVGAGI in the germline V gene. The CDR3 contains 14 residues. The CDR3 region has the DNA TGTGCCAGCAGTTACGCGGGGATGAAAACTGAAGCTTTCTTT. Translating it yields CASSYAGMKTEAFF.

The rearrangement uses TRBV10-3 and TRBJ2-7, with 8 bases fitting TRBD1. With V trimmed by 4 bases and J by 4 bases, 6 bases remained unmatched. Germline CDR1 and CDR2: ENHRY and SYGVKD. The CDR3 length is 14 residues. CDR3 region: CAISAGQGGYEQYF. CDR3 nucleotides: TGTGCCATCAGTGCCGGACAGGGCGGGTACGAGCAGTACTTC.

V is TRBV7-3 and J is TRBJ1-4; 9 nucleotides match TRBD1. Trimming cost V 3 bases and J 8 bases; bases outside gene matches: 7. Germline values: CDR1 SGHTA, CDR2 FQGTGA. The CDR3 extends over 15 amino acids. DNA for the CDR3: TGTGCCAGCAGCTTTACCGGGACAGGGCACGAAAAACTGTTTTTT. Its protein is CASSFTGTGHEKLFF.

This rearrangement joins TRBV9 to TRBJ1-1; 7 positions match TRBD1. Germline V gene sequence: CDR1 SGDLS, CDR2 YYNGEE. V was pared by 2 bases and J by 4 bases, with 2 bases of the junction left unmatched. This CDR3 is 13 amino acids long. The CDR3 DNA follows: TGTGCCAGCAGCGTGACAGGGTTCACTGAAGCTTTCTTT. This gives the protein CASSVTGFTEAFF.

V usage is TRBV9 and J usage is TRBJ2-5, with a weak D call TRBD2 (6 bases). CDR1 and CDR2 (germline): SGDLS, YYNGEE. The CDR3 length is 14 residues. The ends were cut back, 0 bases at V and 0 bases at J, with 6 bases in the middle. CDR3 coding DNA: TGTGCCAGCAGCGTAGCGGGAGACCAAGAGACCCAGTACTTC. Translating it yields CASSVAGDQETQYF.

Only a few counts were recorded for this clone. The chain employs TRBV2 and TRBJ1-5; D possibly corresponds to TRBD1 (6 bases). V lost 5 bases to trimming and J lost 3 bases, with 11 bases between them. The CDR3 is 14 residues long. Germline V gene sequence: CDR1 SNHLY, CDR2 FYNNEI. The CDR3 DNA is TGTGCCAGCAGTTGGGGGGGCTCCAATCAGCCCCAGCATTTT. Its translation is CASSWGGSNQPQHF.

The rearrangement joins TRBV11-2 to TRBJ2-7; 7 nucleotides align to TRBD2. The trim removed 3 bases at V and 2 bases at J, leaving 7 bases unmatched. This CDR3 contains 15 residues. Germline CDR1 and CDR2: SGHAT and FQNNGV. The CDR3 protein is CASSLGVAGAYEQYF. DNA of the CDR3: TGTGCCAGCAGCTTGGGGGTTGCGGGGGCCTACGAGCAGTACTTC.

This chain uses TRBV2 with TRBJ2-4; D is ambiguous. The CDR3 runs 13 residues. Germline CDR1 is SNHLY and CDR2 is FYNNEI. V was cut by 3 bases and J by 8 bases, with 11 bases left in between. The CDR3 DNA reads TGTGCCAGCAGTGATATCCTACGGGACATTCAGTACTTC. It yields the protein CASSDILRDIQYF.

In nucleotides, the CDR3 is TGTGCCAGCAACCTACCACGCCTAGCCAAAAACATTCAGTACTTC. Its protein product is CASNLPRLAKNIQYF. The chain employs TRBV27 and TRBJ2-4; the D is unclear. The V gene's germline CDR1 is MNHEY and CDR2 SMNVEV (reference sequence). With 7 bases removed from V and 0 bases from J, the gap between germline ends came to 13 bases. CDR3 size: 15 residues.

This clone was observed a single time. J is TRBJ2-3 and V is TRBV5-1, with 9 bases that match TRBD2. J lost 4 bases, V lost 0 bases, and 6 bases had no gene match. The V gene's germline CDR1 is SGHRS and CDR2 YFSETQ. The CDR3 runs 16 residues. CDR3 sequence: CASSLGLTSGADTQYF. CDR3 DNA: TGCGCCAGCAGCTTGGGGTTGACTAGCGGTGCAGATACGCAGTATTTT.

In this sample, this clone turned up a few times. The gene calls are TRBV19 and TRBJ1-5; 7 bases line up with TRBD1. The CDR3 loop spans 14 amino acids. V trimming: 5 bases; J trimming: 7 bases; junction bases outside the gene matches: 8. Germline lookup yields CDR1 LNHDA and CDR2 SQIVND (reference sequence). CDR3 residues: CASSFGQAGQPQHF. Written as DNA, the CDR3 is TGTGCCAGTAGTTTCGGACAGGCAGGGCAGCCCCAGCATTTT.

V gene TRBV9 combines with J gene TRBJ2-3; 10 bases match TRBD2. Germline V gene data show CDR1 as SGDLS and CDR2 as YYNGEE. The CDR3 has 16 amino acids. Losses at the gene ends were 0 bases for V and 4 bases for J; bases not matched to a gene: 5. CDR3 residues: CASSVEEAGGADTQYF. The CDR3, as DNA: TGTGCCAGCAGCGTAGAGGAAGCGGGAGGGGCAGATACGCAGTATTTT.

This chain connects TRBV5-5 to TRBJ2-7, with TRBD2 as a possible D gene (5 bases). The CDR3 is 15 amino acids. V dropped 3 bases and J dropped 6 bases, with 19 bases sitting between them. Germline values: CDR1 SGHKS, CDR2 YYEKEE (reference sequence). The CDR3 DNA is TGTGCCAGCAGCTCGTGGACTCCCCCGGCCGGCGAGCAGTACTTC. Protein sequence: CASSSWTPPAGEQYF.

The V gene is TRBV5-1, the J gene TRBJ2-1, with 12 bases aligning to TRBD2. J gave up 0 bases and V 4 bases, and 2 bases lay outside the gene matches. Per the germline V gene, CDR1 is SGHRS and CDR2 is YFSETQ. CDR3 length equals 16 residues. Here the CDR3 reads CASSPTSGSSYNEQFF. The DNA of the CDR3 is TGCGCCAGCAGCCCGACTAGCGGGAGCTCCTACAATGAGCAGTTCTTC.

The chain is built from TRBV6-5 and TRBJ2-3; a weak D match, TRBD1 (5 bases). Germline assignment: CDR1 MNHEY and CDR2 SVGAGI. The V end was cut by 7 bases, the J end by 7 bases, with 15 bases between. This CDR3 contains 13 residues. CDR3 residues: CASTHLLDNTQYF. Here the CDR3 DNA reads TGTGCCAGCACTCACCTATTGGACAATACGCAGTATTTT.

The V call is TRBV7-2, the J call TRBJ2-7; tentative D call: TRBD1 (5 bases). Germline CDR1 is SGHTA and CDR2 is FQGNSA. Trimming removed 4 bases at V and 3 bases at J, with 13 bases between. The CDR3 is made up of 14 amino acids. CDR3 coding DNA: TGTGCCAGCAGCTCAGGGCGGCTAGTCTACGAGCAGTACTTC. Protein product: CASSSGRLVYEQYF.

The chain joins TRBV30 to TRBJ2-1; D is unresolved. CDR1 GTSNPN and CDR2 SVGIG come from the germline V gene (reference sequence). V lost 2 bases, J lost 10 bases, and 9 bases lay in between. CDR3 length: 11 residues. CDR3 DNA sequence: TGTGCCTGGAGTCGGGTTAAAGAGCAGTTCTTC. This gives the protein CAWSRVKEQFF.

J is TRBJ1-5 and V is TRBV15; D not certain. Germline V gives CDR1 LNHNV, CDR2 YYDKDF (reference sequence). The V gene lost 5 bases and the J gene lost 0 bases, with 17 bases spanning the gap. CDR3 length equals 17 residues. CDR3 bases: TGTGCCACCAGCCCTGTGGGCTGGCAAAATAGCAATCAGCCCCAGCATTTT. This sequence encodes CATSPVGWQNSNQPQHF.

This chain uses TRBV5-4 with TRBJ2-5; maybe TRBD2 (7 bases). The CDR3 is 16 amino acids. V lost 3 bases to trimming and J lost 10 bases, with 25 bases between them. Germline V gene sequence: CDR1 SGHNT, CDR2 YYREEE (reference sequence). The CDR3 region has the DNA TGTGCCAGCAGCTCCATCGACCAGAGCGGGGAGGGGGGCCAGTACTTC. Translation: CASSSIDQSGEGGQYF.

The rearrangement links TRBV9 to TRBJ2-6; 11 bases align to TRBD1. From germline, CDR1 is SGDLS and CDR2 YYNGEE. The CDR3 has 17 amino acids. V trimming: 2 bases; J trimming: 0 bases; junction bases outside the gene matches: 1. CDR3 sequence (DNA): TGTGCCAGCAGCGTGGACAGGGGGCCCTCTGGGGCCAACGTCCTGACTTTC. Its translation: CASSVDRGPSGANVLTF.

The chain joins TRBV30 to TRBJ1-5; the D gene is possibly TRBD1 (6 bases). There are 14 residues in the CDR3. Trimming stripped 3 bases from V and 9 bases from J, with 18 bases between. The germline CDR1 and CDR2 sequences are GTSNPN and SVGIG (reference sequence). The CDR3 nucleotides are TGTGCCTGGAGCGGGGGGGCAGGGGCCCGGCCCCAGCATTTT. Its protein is CAWSGGAGARPQHF.

This chain links TRBV6-5 with TRBJ2-3, with 7 bases fitting TRBD2. The CDR3 is 15 residues long. Germline V lookup: CDR1 MNHEY, CDR2 SVGAGI. With 2 bases clipped from V and 2 bases from J, the junction kept 4 bases outside the gene matches. The CDR3 nucleotides read TGTGCCAGCAGTTACAGCGGGACGGTCACAGATACGCAGTATTTT. Its protein is CASSYSGTVTDTQYF.

This chain links TRBV7-9 with TRBJ2-2; TRBD2 matches at 10 bases. Germline V lookup: CDR1 SEHNR, CDR2 FQNEAQ (reference sequence). The length of the CDR3 is 16 residues. V was pared by 1 base and J by 8 bases, with 7 bases of the junction left unmatched. This CDR3 reads CASSLGSSGRLGELFF. The DNA of the CDR3 is TGTGCCAGCAGCTTAGGGTCTAGCGGGAGACTTGGGGAGCTGTTTTTT.

The chain employs TRBV7-3 and TRBJ2-2; D is undetermined. Germline-derived CDR1 and CDR2 are SGHTA and FQGTGA. The CDR3 is 14 amino acids. With 5 bases removed from V and 1 base from J, the gap between germline ends came to 8 bases. CDR3 coding DNA: TGTGCCAGCAGCCCCCCGGGGAACACCGGGGAGCTGTTTTTT. Protein: CASSPPGNTGELFF.

The chain employs TRBV10-1 and TRBJ2-5; 10 bases are shared with TRBD1. Unmatched junction bases numbered 8, after V lost 4 bases and J lost 0 bases. This CDR3 has 17 residues. Germline values: CDR1 WNHNN, CDR2 SYGVQD (reference sequence). The CDR3 region has the DNA TGCGCCAGCAGTGGTCAAGGGACAGGGGTTAACCAAGAGACCCAGTACTTC. Encoded protein: CASSGQGTGVNQETQYF.

The J gene is TRBJ2-1, the V gene TRBV19; TRBD2 matches 13 bases. Germline-derived CDR1 and CDR2 are LNHDA and SQIVND (reference sequence). The V gene end was trimmed by 5 bases and the J gene end by 10 bases; junction bases not matched to a gene: 2. The CDR3 is made up of 13 amino acids. CDR3 in amino acids: CASSQLAGGEQFF. As DNA, the CDR3 is TGTGCCAGTAGTCAACTAGCGGGGGGGGAGCAGTTCTTC.

The V and J genes are TRBV7-6 and TRBJ2-1; possible D gene TRBD1, 5 bases. The CDR3 has 13 amino acids. V was pared by 5 bases and J by 7 bases, with 12 bases between. Per germline, CDR1 SGHVS and CDR2 FNYEAQ. The CDR3 loop reads CASSPGRANEQFF. DNA of the CDR3: TGTGCCAGCAGCCCAGGCAGGGCAAATGAGCAGTTCTTC. Full variable domain (outside the CDR3, taken from reference TRBV7-6 and TRBJ2-1): GAGVSQSPRYKVTKRGQDVALRCDPISGHVSLYWYRQALGQGPEFLTYFNYEAQQDKSGLPNDRFSAERPEGSISTLTIQRTEQRDSAMYRCASSPGRANEQFFGPGTRLTVL.